The clone carrying this T cell receptor (beta chain) was counted many times. Its antigen remains unidentified. Symptoms, serum thyroxine and TRAb, thyroid ultrasound, and orbital computed tomography formed the diagnostic basis. The sample belongs to a study of Graves' ophthalmopathy and Graves' hyperthyroidism. Study context: The authors collected peripheral blood at initial diagnosis, before any treatment. General study points: Sensitivity reached roughly 71% and specificity 72.22% when the model predicted ophthalmopathy progression. Blood also carried most expanded thyroid clonotypes exceeding 0.001 frequency.

The germline CDR1 and CDR2 sequences are MDHEN and SYDVKM. The germline V and J ends were trimmed by 6 bases and 0 bases, with 17 bases remaining between them. This CDR3 contains 17 residues. The study amplified TCR beta CDR3 regions using RNA transcripts. RT-PCR was first run with HTBI primers, then multiplex PCR in a second round. TCRdb reprocessed the multiplex PCR reads with MiXCR, giving one entry per CDR3 protein. The sample shows roughly 500,000 distinct CDR3 sequences, 14% of them seen only once. V is TRBV28 and J is TRBJ2-2; D may match TRBD1 or TRBD2 (5 bases each). The sequenced sample was blood. The origin of this receptor is a woman in her twenties or thirties with Graves' ophthalmopathy. For the CDR3, the DNA is TGTGCCAGCAGCTATTCAGGACGGGGCGCGAACACCGGGGAGCTGTTTTTT. Residues: CASSYSGRGANTGELFF. The full variable domain, rest sourced from reference TRBV28 and TRBJ2-2, is DVKVTQSSRYLVKRTGEKVFLECVQDMDHENMFWYRQDPGLGLRLIYFSYDVKMKEKGDIPEGYSVSREKKERFSLILESASTNQTSMYLCASSYSGRGANTGELFFGEGSRLTVL.